This entry lists 20 T cell receptor beta chains sequenced from one sample in a study of T-cell memory formation after mild COVID-19 (dated by TCRdb to the early 2020s). Library method: 5' RACE. For sequencing, an Illumina NovaSeq 6000 was employed. Through fastp at Q25 and MiXCR, TCRdb rebuilt clones from the public reads, retaining in-frame beta chains. Rows with one shared CDR3 protein collapse into an entry with the most common genes and DNA. The sample profile shows roughly 130,000 distinct CDR3 sequences; more than 15% of them were found once. Jointly, the top ten make up roughly 5.2% of the sample. Sequencing input: PBMCs or a T cell subset sorted from them (not recorded which). These receptors originate from a man between 18 and 35 years old who had mild COVID-19 (a few samples of this study predate the infection). The sample titles of this study are shuffled in the database, so cell type and time point are left out; the donor was told from shared clones.

This clonotype turned up a few times. The J gene is TRBJ2-2, the V gene TRBV20-1; D possibly matches TRBD1 or TRBD2 (6 bases each). The CDR3 is 16 residues long. V was trimmed by 3 bases and J by 4 bases, leaving 18 bases between them. The germline V gene encodes CDR1 DFQATT and CDR2 SNEGSKA (reference sequence). CDR3 residues: CSARGASTGGTGELFF. CDR3 coding DNA: TGCAGTGCTAGGGGGGCTAGCACCGGGGGCACCGGGGAGCTGTTTTTT.

This rearrangement joins TRBV7-3 to TRBJ2-2, with a possible D match to TRBD2 (6 bases). Per germline, CDR1 SGHTA and CDR2 FQGTGA. The V end lost 5 bases, the J end lost 7 bases, and 20 bases lay between the germline ends. The CDR3 contains 16 residues. CDR3 protein: CASSLSGGRGYGELFF. CDR3 coding DNA: TGTGCCAGCAGCCTTAGCGGAGGGCGCGGATACGGGGAGCTGTTTTTT.

This clonotype occurred a few times. This sequence joins TRBV16 and TRBJ1-4; D not resolved. CDR1 is KGHSY and CDR2 is FQNENV in the germline V gene. The V and J ends lost 4 bases and 8 bases respectively, with 17 bases between them. The CDR3 length is 15 residues. CDR3 in DNA: TGTGCCAGCAGCCCTTACCTCGGGGAAAGCGAAAAACTGTTTTTT. Its protein product is CASSPYLGESEKLFF.

The table lists this clonotype with a few counts. This chain uses TRBV5-1 with TRBJ2-1, with TRBD2 identical over 10 bases. The germline CDR1 and CDR2 sequences are SGHRS and YFSETQ. J lost 6 bases, V lost 4 bases, and 10 bases had no gene match. This CDR3 region has 16 residues. CDR3 nucleotides: TGCGCCAGCAGCCCGGAGAGCGGGGGGGCCACCAATGAGCAGTTCTTC. It encodes CASSPESGGATNEQFF.

This clonotype has just a few counts. The rearrangement uses TRBV7-9 and TRBJ2-1, with D perhaps being TRBD1 or TRBD2 (6 bases each). CDR1 and CDR2 (germline): SEHNR, FQNEAQ (reference sequence). This CDR3 has 16 amino acids. Trimming took 4 bases from V and 7 from J, leaving 20 bases between them. The CDR3: CASSSKAGGGLNEQFF. The CDR3 DNA follows: TGTGCCAGCAGCTCGAAGGCCGGAGGGGGGTTAAATGAGCAGTTCTTC.

At least ten counts were recorded for this clonotype. The chain combines TRBV20-1 with TRBJ2-1; D remains unclear. Trimming cost V 0 bases and J 3 bases, with 18 bases left between them. The CDR3 covers 17 residues. Germline loops: CDR1 DFQATT, CDR2 SNEGSKA (reference sequence). CDR3 loop: CSARDAGGALIYNEQFF. The CDR3 region has the DNA TGCAGTGCTAGAGATGCCGGTGGAGCTTTAATCTACAATGAGCAGTTCTTC.

This clonotype was observed at least ten times. The chain recombines TRBV7-2 with TRBJ2-3; D unclear. Germline V gene sequence: CDR1 SGHTA, CDR2 FQGNSA. The CDR3 length is 14 residues. V was cut by 3 bases and J by 0 bases, with 7 bases left in between. The CDR3, as DNA: TGTGCCAGCAGCTTTCGGCCTAGCACAGATACGCAGTATTTT. This sequence encodes CASSFRPSTDTQYF.

The V and J genes are TRBV5-1 and TRBJ2-3; D may match TRBD1 or TRBD2 (5 bases each). The germline V gene has CDR1 SGHRS and CDR2 YFSETQ. The CDR3 is made up of 14 amino acids. The V end was cut by 3 bases, the J end by 1 base, with 9 bases between. CDR3 amino acids: CASSSGRGTDTQYF. The CDR3, as DNA: TGCGCCAGCAGCTCGGGGCGAGGCACAGATACGCAGTATTTT.

The table lists this clonotype with many counts. The chain links TRBV3-1 to TRBJ2-2; no clear D gene. CDR3 length: 13 residues. Deletions cut 3 bases from V and 0 bases from J, with 2 bases between. The V gene's germline CDR1 is LGHDT and CDR2 YNNKEL (reference sequence). CDR3 loop: CASSQANTGELFF. The CDR3 DNA follows: TGTGCCAGCAGCCAGGCGAACACCGGGGAGCTGTTTTTT.

The chain links TRBV20-1 to TRBJ1-2, with D hard to call. Between the trimmed V and J ends, which lost 4 bases and 5 bases, there was a span of 8 bases. Germline V CDR1 and CDR2: DFQATT, SNEGSKA (reference sequence). The CDR3 has 11 amino acids. The CDR3 reads CSAILGYGYTF. The CDR3 DNA follows: TGCAGTGCTATCCTGGGTTATGGCTACACCTTC.

This clonotype was observed a handful of times. The rearrangement uses TRBV5-1 and TRBJ2-3, with no clear D. Per the germline V gene, CDR1 is SGHRS and CDR2 is YFSETQ. Trimming cost V 4 bases and J 4 bases, with 10 bases left between them. The CDR3 sequence is 13 residues long. CDR3 sequence: CASSMPGADTQYF. CDR3 DNA: TGCGCCAGCAGCATGCCGGGTGCAGATACGCAGTATTTT.

This clonotype was seen at least ten times. The chain combines TRBV5-6 with TRBJ2-1; 9 bases match TRBD2. Trimming at V came to 1 base and at J to 8 bases, leaving 4 bases not matched to a gene. Germline CDR1 and CDR2: SGHDT and YYEEEE. The CDR3 is made up of 14 amino acids. CDR3 nucleotide sequence: TGTGCCAGCAGCTTGCGACTAGCGGTCCATGAGCAGTTCTTC. It translates to CASSLRLAVHEQFF.

This clonotype appeared a few times. CDR3 DNA sequence: TGTGCCAGCAGCTTGGGCGCCTACGAGCAGTACGTC. Its protein product is CASSLGAYEQYV. This chain connects TRBV5-6 to TRBJ2-7; D not resolved. The CDR3 spans 12 residues. From germline, CDR1 is SGHDT and CDR2 YYEEEE. Deletions cut 0 bases from V and 2 bases from J, with 3 bases between.

At least ten counts were recorded for this clonotype. The V gene is TRBV7-8, the J gene TRBJ2-1, with 7 bases aligning to TRBD2. Germline-derived CDR1 and CDR2 are SGHVS and FQNEAQ. The CDR3 contains 15 residues. Unmatched junction bases numbered 1, after V lost 2 bases and J lost 0 bases. CDR3 nucleotides: TGTGCCAGCAGCTTAAGCGGGATCTCCTACAATGAGCAGTTCTTC. It specifies CASSLSGISYNEQFF.

This clonotype was recorded a few times. The chain links TRBV5-1 to TRBJ2-7; D may correspond to TRBD1 or TRBD2 (7 bases each). Trimming removed 2 bases from V and 4 bases from J, with 16 bases in between. This CDR3 contains 15 residues. Germline assignment: CDR1 SGHRS and CDR2 YFSETQ. The CDR3 sequence: CASSFQGGLGYEQYF. The CDR3 DNA reads TGCGCCAGCAGCTTCCAGGGGGGGTTGGGGTACGAGCAGTACTTC.

In this sample, this clonotype turned up a few times. The DNA for the CDR3 is TGTGCCAGCAGTCCTCCGGGACAGTACAATGAGCAGTTCTTC. Its protein product is CASSPPGQYNEQFF. V and J are TRBV7-6 and TRBJ2-1; the match to TRBD1 covers 7 bases. This CDR3 spans 14 amino acids. Germline CDR1 is SGHVS and CDR2 is FNYEAQ. V gave up 6 bases and J gave up 4 bases; unmatched junction bases: 6.

This chain uses TRBV7-7 with TRBJ2-3; 8 nucleotides match TRBD1. This CDR3 contains 16 residues. Germline lookup yields CDR1 SSHAT and CDR2 FNYEAQ (reference sequence). V shed 5 bases, J shed 2 bases, and the junction held 9 bases outside the gene matches. DNA of the CDR3: TGTGCCAGCAGCCTCGGGACAGGACTATCCACAGATACGCAGTATTTT. It specifies CASSLGTGLSTDTQYF.

The genes are TRBV5-6 and TRBJ2-5, with D possibly matching TRBD1 (6 bases). The germline gives CDR1 SGHDT, CDR2 YYEEEE. The CDR3 runs to 15 residues. Trimming removed 6 bases at V and 0 bases at J, with 15 bases between. CDR3 sequence reads: CASKRDTSYQETQYF. The CDR3 DNA reads as TGTGCCAGCAAAAGGGACACTTCGTACCAAGAGACCCAGTACTTC.

This chain joins TRBV5-1 and TRBJ1-2; unclear D gene. Trimming removed 5 bases at V and 8 bases at J, with 16 bases between. From germline, CDR1 is SGHRS and CDR2 YFSETQ. This CDR3 comprises 13 residues. As DNA, the CDR3 is TGCGCCAGCAGGACTGGCCCTATCGAGGGCTACACCTTC. It encodes CASRTGPIEGYTF.

This chain joins TRBV11-1 and TRBJ2-7, with a weak D call TRBD2 (6 bases). This CDR3 has 15 amino acids. The V gene lost 1 base and the J gene lost 6 bases, with 16 bases spanning the gap. Germline lookup yields CDR1 SGHAT and CDR2 FQDESV (reference sequence). The CDR3 DNA reads TGTGCCAGCAGCTTAGATTGGGGCGGCGGGGCCGAGCAGTACGTC. Translation: CASSLDWGGGAEQYV.